This T cell receptor (beta chain) was sequenced during a study of cytomegalovirus exposure and HLA in healthy donors. In the PCR, 60 Vbeta and 13 Jbeta primers were used. Clones were sequenced by immunoSEQ multiplex PCR, and TCRdb holds only the in-frame ones, with some missing. Of about 190,000 clones listed, 70% to 75% are singletons. Turning to this clone: The antigen remains unidentified. Other DNA sequences in the sample encode the same CDR3.

Whole-study findings and limits: A few of the chains that were CMV-associated were confirmed in vitro to be specific for CMV antigens.

The ends were cut back, 1 base at V and 0 bases at J, with 5 bases in the middle. Looked up from germline, CDR1 is SGDLS and CDR2 is YYNGEE. CDR3 size: 14 residues. The chain is built from TRBV9 and TRBJ1-3, with D hard to call. This TCR came from a young man in good health and CMV-seropositive. The sample consisted of PBMCs. This chain's CDR3 is CASSVMSSGNTIYF. As DNA, the CDR3 is TGTGCCAGCAGCGTAATGAGCTCTGGAAACACCATATATTTT.